This record covers a single T cell receptor (beta chain). What it binds is not known. This specimen comes from a study of shared clonotypes between healthy human individuals. Every donor, a Caucasian adult, lived in Nashville, Tennessee. The split of CD4+ cells yielded CD45RA+ naive and CD45RA-negative memory subsets. Deletions cut 1 base from V and 5 bases from J, with 11 bases between. The CDR3 runs 14 residues. Looked up from germline, CDR1 is SGHNT and CDR2 is YENEEA. Here immunoSEQ multiplex PCR was the method, and the copy in TCRdb shows in-frame clones only, minus some. The sample includes 2 million to 3 million clones, approximately 94% of them seen just once. Study outcomes and limitations: The generation probabilities recorded for non-shared clonotypes fell below those of clonotypes shared by all four donors.

The clonotype originates from a young man in good health. Some clones in this sample may be carry-over from other donors' samples. V gene TRBV11-3 combines with J gene TRBJ1-1; D not resolved. The specimen sequenced was naive CD4+ T cells from PBMCs. The subset denotes: CD45RA+ positively selected. The CDR3 DNA is TGTGCCAGCAGCTTAGGGGCCCAGGCAACTGAAGCTTTCTTT. This codes for CASSLGAQATEAFF.